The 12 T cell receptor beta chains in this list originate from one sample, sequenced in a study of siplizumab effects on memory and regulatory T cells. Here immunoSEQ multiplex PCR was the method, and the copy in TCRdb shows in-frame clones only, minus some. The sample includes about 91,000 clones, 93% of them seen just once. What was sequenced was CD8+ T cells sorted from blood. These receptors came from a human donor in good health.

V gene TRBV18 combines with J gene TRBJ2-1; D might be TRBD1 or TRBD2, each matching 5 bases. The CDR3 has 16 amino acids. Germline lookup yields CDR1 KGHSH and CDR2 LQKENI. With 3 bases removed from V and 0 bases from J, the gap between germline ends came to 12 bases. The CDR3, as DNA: TGTGCCAGCTCACCCATCCGGGACCACTCCTACAATGAGCAGTTCTTC. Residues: CASSPIRDHSYNEQFF. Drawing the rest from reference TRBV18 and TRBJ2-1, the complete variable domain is NAGVMQNPRHLVRRRGQEARLRCSPMKGHSHVYWYRQLPEEGLKFMVYLQKENIIDESGMPKERFSAEFPKEGPSILRIQQVVRGDSAAYFCASSPIRDHSYNEQFFGPGTRLTVL.

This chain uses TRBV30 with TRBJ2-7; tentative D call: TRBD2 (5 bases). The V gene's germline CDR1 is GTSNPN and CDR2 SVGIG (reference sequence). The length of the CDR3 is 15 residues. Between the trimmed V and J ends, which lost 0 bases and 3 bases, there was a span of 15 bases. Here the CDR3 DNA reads TGTGCCTGGAGTGTAAGTTGGGGAGACCGCTACGAGCAGTACTTC. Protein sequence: CAWSVSWGDRYEQYF.

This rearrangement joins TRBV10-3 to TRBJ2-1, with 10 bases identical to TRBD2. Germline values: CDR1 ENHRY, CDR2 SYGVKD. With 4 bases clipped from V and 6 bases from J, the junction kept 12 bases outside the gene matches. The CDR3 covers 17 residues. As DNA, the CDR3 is TGTGCCATCAGTGTCTCCCTAGCGGGAGTGGGGGTCAATGAGCAGTTCTTC. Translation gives CAISVSLAGVGVNEQFF.

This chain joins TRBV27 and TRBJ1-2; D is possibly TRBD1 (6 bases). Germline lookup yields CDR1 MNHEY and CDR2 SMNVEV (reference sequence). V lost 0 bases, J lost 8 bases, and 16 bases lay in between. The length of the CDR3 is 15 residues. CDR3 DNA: TGTGCCAGCAGTTTATCCGGGGGCCGCCTCTGGGGCTACACCTTC. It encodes CASSLSGGRLWGYTF.

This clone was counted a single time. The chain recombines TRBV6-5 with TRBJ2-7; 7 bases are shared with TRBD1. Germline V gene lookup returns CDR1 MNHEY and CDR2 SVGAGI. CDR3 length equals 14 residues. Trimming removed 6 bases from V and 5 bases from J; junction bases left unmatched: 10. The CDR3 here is CASSHSDRSHEQYF. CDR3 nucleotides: TGTGCCAGCAGCCACTCGGACAGGTCCCACGAGCAGTACTTC.

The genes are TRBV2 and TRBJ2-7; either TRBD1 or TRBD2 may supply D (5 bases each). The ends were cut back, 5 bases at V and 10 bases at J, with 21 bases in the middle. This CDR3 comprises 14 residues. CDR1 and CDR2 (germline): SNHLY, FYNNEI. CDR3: CASSSGTRQWAQYF. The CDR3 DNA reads TGTGCCAGCAGTTCCGGGACCAGACAATGGGCCCAGTACTTC. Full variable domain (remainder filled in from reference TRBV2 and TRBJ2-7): EPEVTQTPSHQVTQMGQEVILRCVPISNHLYFYWYRQILGQKVEFLVSFYNNEISEKSEIFDDQFSVERPDGSNFTLKIRSTKLEDSAMYFCASSSGTRQWAQYFGPGTRLTVT.

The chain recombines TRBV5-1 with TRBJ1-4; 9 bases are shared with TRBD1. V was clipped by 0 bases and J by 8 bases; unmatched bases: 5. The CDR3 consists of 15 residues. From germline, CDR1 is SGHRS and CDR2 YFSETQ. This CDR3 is CASSLGGQGFEKLFF. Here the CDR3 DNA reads TGCGCCAGCAGCTTGGGGGGACAGGGTTTCGAAAAACTGTTTTTT. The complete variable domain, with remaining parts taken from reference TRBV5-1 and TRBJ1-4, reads KAGVTQTPRYLIKTRGQQVTLSCSPISGHRSVSWYQQTPGQGLQFLFEYFSETQRNKGNFPGRFSGRQFSNSRSEMNVSTLELGDSALYLCASSLGGQGFEKLFFGSGTQLSVL.

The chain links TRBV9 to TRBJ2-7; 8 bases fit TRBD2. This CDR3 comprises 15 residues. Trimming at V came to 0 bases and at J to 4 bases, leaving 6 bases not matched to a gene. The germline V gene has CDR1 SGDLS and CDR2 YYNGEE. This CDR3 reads CASSVGDSGVYEQYF. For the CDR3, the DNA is TGTGCCAGCAGCGTAGGCGATAGCGGGGTATACGAGCAGTACTTC.

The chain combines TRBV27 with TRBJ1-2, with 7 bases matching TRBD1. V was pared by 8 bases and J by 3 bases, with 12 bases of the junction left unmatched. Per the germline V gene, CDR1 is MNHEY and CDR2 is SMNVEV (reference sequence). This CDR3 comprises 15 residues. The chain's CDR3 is CASAPNDRAYYGYTF. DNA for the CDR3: TGTGCCAGCGCCCCGAACGACAGGGCCTACTATGGCTACACCTTC.

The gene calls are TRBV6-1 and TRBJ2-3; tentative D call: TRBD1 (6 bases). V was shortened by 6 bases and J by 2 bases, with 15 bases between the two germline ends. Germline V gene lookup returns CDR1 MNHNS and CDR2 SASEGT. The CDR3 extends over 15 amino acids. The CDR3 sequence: CASSPEQGATDTQYF. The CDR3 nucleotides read TGTGCCAGCAGCCCCGAACAGGGCGCCACAGATACGCAGTATTTT.

The CDR3, as DNA: TGTGCCAGCAGCTTGGGGCTGGGACTAGCGGGATCACGCGAGCAGTTCTTC. Encoded protein: CASSLGLGLAGSREQFF. The V gene is TRBV5-4, the J gene TRBJ2-1, with 13 bases aligning to TRBD2. Germline lookup yields CDR1 SGHNT and CDR2 YYREEE (reference sequence). The V segment lost 0 bases and the J segment 10 bases; nucleotides outside the gene matches: 10. The CDR3 contains 17 residues.

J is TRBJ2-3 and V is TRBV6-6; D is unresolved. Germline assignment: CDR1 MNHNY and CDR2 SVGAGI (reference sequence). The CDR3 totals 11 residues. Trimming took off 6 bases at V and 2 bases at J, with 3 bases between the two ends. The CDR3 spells CASRHTDTQYF. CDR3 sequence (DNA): TGTGCCAGCAGACACACAGATACGCAGTATTTT.